The following is a T cell receptor (beta chain) sequence with its context. The data belong to a study of blood T cell repertoires in COVID-19. The wider study: Acute-phase and convalescent COVID-19 samples originated in the United States, Italy and Spain. PBMCs, B-cell-depleted T cells, or T cells were the source of the cDNA or gDNA that made up the material.

Under the authors' procedure: Nucleated cell number was recorded as an estimate derived from reference gene primer amplification. Sequencing was performed with immunoSEQ multiplex PCR; in TCRdb, only in-frame clones are kept and a portion is missing. D and trimming were read from the DNA, whereas the V and J calls and clone size are those reported in that table. The data show tens of thousands of clones, approximately 78% seen once. The sequenced sample consisted of peripheral blood. The TCR was taken from a man aged 65-85 years with acute or convalescent COVID-19.

CDR3 coding DNA: TGTGCCTGGAGTGTAAGGGACAGGGATTTGAACGAGCAGTACTTC. Protein: CAWSVRDRDLNEQYF. The chain joins TRBV30 to TRBJ2-7; 9 bases align to TRBD1. CDR1 is GTSNPN, CDR2 SVGIG, per germline (reference sequence). J lost 5 bases, V lost 0 bases, and 8 bases had no gene match. The CDR3 extends over 15 amino acids.